The present entry profiles one T cell receptor beta chain with its context. Its target is not known. The record originates from a study of cytomegalovirus exposure and HLA in healthy donors. Notes on the study in general: Earlier analysis yielded a pattern in which most TCR beta V segments were productive about 90% or about 30% of the time. A later analysis linked a missense variant in DCLRE1C to the trimming of TCR beta V and J genes.

13 Jbeta primers and 60 Vbeta primers were used for the PCR. Measured with immunoSEQ multiplex PCR; TCRdb has only the in-frame clones, and not every one. The sample records approximately 220,000 clones, around 80% being singletons. V was clipped by 6 bases and J by 2 bases; unmatched bases: 4. The CDR3 length is 13 residues. The germline CDR1 and CDR2 sequences are MDHEN and SYDVKM. The sequencing sample was made of PBMCs. The sequence was collected from a man aged 30-40 years in good health and CMV-seronegative. This rearrangement joins TRBV28 to TRBJ2-7; 7 bases agree with TRBD2. DNA for the CDR3: TGTGCCAGCAGGCCGGGACTAACCTACGAGCAGTACTTC. Translation gives CASRPGLTYEQYF.